This is a list of T cell receptor beta chains from one sample in a study of T cells after yellow fever vaccination. MiXCR was run by TCRdb on the 5' RACE reads, yielding one entry per CDR3 protein. Of some 670,000 distinct CDR3 sequences in the sample, about 12% were seen once. The source material was PBMCs, sampled on the day of the yellow fever booster vaccination. The origin of the receptors is a man aged 30-40 years who received the YFV17D yellow fever vaccine. Each CDR3 is given with its conserved first and last residue. A D gene is named only where the DNA matches it firmly. Rows give clone size only sometimes, using once, few, many, or a class for an expanded clone.

CDR3 protein	CDR3 DNA	J gene	V gene	clone size	D gene	CDR3 length
CASSQDMSLAEPETQYF	TGTGCCAGCAGCCAAGATATGTCCCTAGCGGAACCAGAGACCCAGTACTTC	TRBJ2-5	TRBV3-1	NA	TRBD2	17
CASSAKGPGPLSPLHF	TGTGCCAGTAGTGCGAAGGGGCCGGGACCGCTTTCACCCCTCCACTTT	TRBJ1-6	TRBV19	few	NA	16
CASSRTDTEQFF	TGTGCCAGCTCAAGGACGGATACCGAGCAGTTCTTC	TRBJ2-1	TRBV18	few	NA	12
CASSNQPGGLQYF	TGTGCCAGCAGCAACCAGCCTGGCGGCCTGCAGTACTTC	TRBJ2-7	TRBV14	many	NA	13
CASSSRTDTETQYF	TGTGCCAGCAGTTCACGGACAGATACGGAGACCCAGTACTTC	TRBJ2-5	TRBV27	NA	NA	14
CASSQDPTGFNEQFF	TGCGCCAGCAGCCAAGACCCCACCGGGTTCAATGAGCAGTTCTTC	TRBJ2-1	TRBV4-3	few	NA	15
CASSVAGYEQYF	TGTGCCAGCAGTGTAGCGGGTTACGAGCAGTACTTC	TRBJ2-7	TRBV6-1	NA	TRBD2	12
CASSSGLAGVGEQFF	TGTGCCAGCAGTTCGGGACTAGCGGGAGTCGGTGAGCAGTTCTTC	TRBJ2-1	TRBV12-3/TRBV12-4	many	TRBD2	15
CASSDLGGKKPPYEQYF	TGTGCCAGCAGCGACCTGGGGGGGAAAAAGCCGCCTTACGAGCAGTACTTC	TRBJ2-7	TRBV7-8	few	TRBD2	17
CSARDAQGYQPQHF	TGCAGTGCTAGAGATGCCCAGGGATATCAGCCCCAGCATTTT	TRBJ1-5	TRBV20-1	few	NA	14
CAISEALGGSYEQYF	TGTGCCATCAGTGAGGCTCTTGGCGGGAGCTACGAGCAGTACTTC	TRBJ2-7	TRBV10-3	many	TRBD2	15
CASSFNRVVGETQYF	TGTGCCAGCAGCTTTAACAGGGTGGTTGGGGAGACCCAGTACTTC	TRBJ2-5	TRBV7-2	few	NA	15
CASSQGVGGSANEQFF	TGCGCCAGCAGCCAAGGGGTCGGGGGGAGCGCGAATGAGCAGTTCTTC	TRBJ2-1	TRBV4-3	few	TRBD2	16
CASSQMALSSPGELFF	TGTGCCAGCAGCCAAATGGCACTTTCCTCCCCCGGGGAGCTGTTTTTT	TRBJ2-2	TRBV5-8	NA	NA	16
CAISESNASGDKNIQYF	TGTGCCATCAGTGAGTCGAACGCTAGCGGGGATAAAAACATTCAGTACTTC	TRBJ2-4	TRBV10-3	NA	TRBD2	17
CASSLLRGRDEQFF	TGTGCCAGCAGTTTACTTCGCGGGAGGGATGAGCAGTTCTTC	TRBJ2-1	TRBV28	NA	TRBD2	14
CASSVELGSYNEQFF	TGTGCCAGCAGCGTAGAGCTAGGCTCCTACAATGAGCAGTTCTTC	TRBJ2-1	TRBV9	NA	NA	15
CASSFFETEAFF	TGTGCCAGCAGCTTTTTTGAAACTGAAGCTTTCTTT	TRBJ1-1	TRBV7-9	NA	NA	12
CASRTLGTASNEQFF	TGTGCCAGCAGGACGTTGGGGACAGCATCCAATGAGCAGTTCTTC	TRBJ2-1	TRBV12-3/TRBV12-4	few	TRBD1	15
CATGAPQETQYF	TGTGCCACGGGGGCGCCCCAAGAGACCCAGTACTTC	TRBJ2-5	TRBV10-3	few	NA	12